Sequencing of this T cell receptor beta chain was carried out in a study of T cell responses to AZD1222 COVID-19 vaccine. Here immunoSEQ multiplex PCR was the method, and the copy in TCRdb shows in-frame clones only, minus some. Of about 83,000 clones listed, 80% to 90% are singletons. Findings and caveats of the study: Baseline seropositivity occurred in only a handful of AZD1222 recipients. Once two AZD1222 doses were given, Spike-specific TCR breadth and depth went up.

As for this clone: Its antigen remains unknown.

CDR1 and CDR2 from the germline V gene are SGHTA and FQGNSA. CDR3 length: 13 amino acids. Trimming stripped 4 bases from V and 3 bases from J, with 9 bases between. The sequencing here drew on peripheral blood, taken on day 0 of AZD1222 vaccination. This clonotype was obtained from an adult in good health. This chain uses TRBV7-2 with TRBJ1-2; the D gene is possibly TRBD1 (5 bases). The CDR3 bases are TGTGCCAGCAGCTCCGACAGAGACTATGGCTACACCTTC. Its translation: CASSSDRDYGYTF.